This TCR beta chain was captured in a study of cytotoxic CD8 clonotypes in ibrutinib-treated CLL. In the study overall: By median approximately 63 months, about 12 had progressed and approximately 14 stayed remitted; responses had been 2 complete and 24 partial. Overall study findings and caveats: At progression, clonality fell back toward baseline after rising at ibrutinib response. Baseline clonality exceeded age-matched healthy donors and tracked circulating CD8+ T-cell counts. Private clonotypes, not public ones, expanded at ibrutinib response.

Of note for this clone: Antigen specificity is unknown.

The CDR3 sequence is 14 residues long. Germline lookup yields CDR1 MNHEY and CDR2 SMNVEV (reference sequence). The J segment lost 10 bases and the V segment lost 6 bases, leaving 10 bases of the junction unmatched. Sequenced by immunoSEQ multiplex PCR; TCRdb stores in-frame clones only, minus some. The profile shows roughly 56,000 clones, less than 75% of them singletons. Sample: PBMCs, taken after 12 months of ibrutinib treatment. This clonotype originated in a human donor with chronic lymphocytic leukemia. The gene calls are TRBV27 and TRBJ2-1; TRBD2 aligns across 9 bases. CDR3 in amino acids: CASSRTSEGWEQFF. CDR3 nucleotides: TGTGCCAGCAGCCGGACTAGCGAGGGTTGGGAGCAGTTCTTC.